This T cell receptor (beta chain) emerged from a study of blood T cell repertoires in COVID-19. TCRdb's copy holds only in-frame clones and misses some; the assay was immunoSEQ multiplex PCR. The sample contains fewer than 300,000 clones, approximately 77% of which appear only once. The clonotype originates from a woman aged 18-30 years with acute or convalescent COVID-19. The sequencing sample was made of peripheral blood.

As DNA, the CDR3 is TGTGCCAGCAGCCGAACAAGGACAACCTACAATGAGCAGTTCTTC. Encoded protein: CASSRTRTTYNEQFF. This chain links TRBV5-8 with TRBJ2-1; maybe TRBD1 (5 bases). The V end was cut by 4 bases, the J end by 2 bases, with 13 bases between. CDR3 length equals 15 residues. Germline V lookup: CDR1 SGHTS, CDR2 YDEGEE.